The present T cell receptor (beta chain) was sequenced within a study of blood T cell repertoires in COVID-19. Turning to the study itself: Material from acute and convalescent COVID-19 was sourced from the United States, Italy and Spain. The cDNA or gDNA used as material had been derived from T cells, B-cell-depleted T cells, or PBMCs.

The CDR3 totals 14 residues. Trimming shortened V by 4 bases and J by 7 bases, and 16 bases separated the two germline ends. CDR1 LNHDA and CDR2 SQIVND come from the germline V gene (reference sequence). Per the study methods: Nucleated cell number was recorded as an estimate derived from reference gene primer amplification. TCRdb keeps only in-frame clones here, not all; method: immunoSEQ multiplex PCR. For V, J and clone size, that table is used; D and trimming come from the DNA. The data contain tens of thousands of clones, roughly 90% of them singletons. This sequence joins TRBV19 and TRBJ1-2; no firm D call. What was sequenced was peripheral blood. The TCR comes from a woman over 75 with active or convalescent COVID-19. CDR3 DNA: TGTGCCAGTAGTAGTTCCCAAGCAAGGAGTGGCTACACCTTC. Translating it yields CASSSSQARSGYTF.